A selection of T cell receptor beta chains follows, all from one sample in a study of CD8 T cells in Susac syndrome. TCRdb reprocessed the immunoSEQ multiplex PCR reads with MiXCR, giving one entry per CDR3 protein. This repertoire shows roughly 200,000 distinct CDR3 sequences, just under 95% found once; its top ten account for approximately 0.098%. The sequencing input was CD4+ T cells from PBMCs. All receptors come from a human donor in good health. The CDR3 runs from the conserved cysteine through the conserved F or W. A D gene is named only where the DNA matches it firmly. Size values are once, few and many counts, or a class for expanded clones, and some rows have none.

J gene,clone size,D gene,V gene,CDR3 DNA,CDR3 protein
TRBJ2-5,.,TRBD1,TRBV20-1,TGCAGTGCTAGGGGACAGGCTGGGGACCAAGAGACCCAGTACTTC,CSARGQAGDQETQYF
TRBJ2-1,.,TRBD1,TRBV6-2/TRBV6-3,TGTGCCAGCAGTTCACGACAGGGGAACAATGAGCAGTTCTTC,CASSSRQGNNEQFF
TRBJ2-7,once,.,TRBV7-2,TGTGCCAGCAGCTTAGCGCAGGGTGTGAGCGAGCAGTACTTC,CASSLAQGVSEQYF
TRBJ2-7,.,TRBD1,TRBV24-1,TGTGCCACCAGTGCGGGGGACAGGGGCTACGAGCAGTACTTC,CATSAGDRGYEQYF
TRBJ2-3,once,.,TRBV2,TGTGCCAGCACCGACAGCGGAACCCCACAGTATTTT,CASTDSGTPQYF
TRBJ2-3,.,TRBD2,TRBV7-9,TGTGCCAGCAGCACTAGCGGGAACACAGATACGCAGTATTTT,CASSTSGNTDTQYF
TRBJ2-1,.,.,TRBV3-1,TGTGCCAGCAGCCAAGAGGCCCGCTCCTACAATGAGCAGTTCTTC,CASSQEARSYNEQFF
TRBJ2-3,.,TRBD2,TRBV7-2,TGTGCCAGCAGCTCAGGACTAGCGGGGGGATGGGCGGATACGCAGTATTTT,CASSSGLAGGWADTQYF
TRBJ2-1,.,TRBD2,TRBV6-1,TGTGCCAGCAGTCGGACTAGCGGGAGGACGAACAATGAGCAGTTCTTC,CASSRTSGRTNNEQFF
TRBJ2-3,.,TRBD2,TRBV6-1,TGTGCCAGCAGGCAGGGCGGGAGCCGAGGCACAGATACGCAGTATTTT,CASRQGGSRGTDTQYF
TRBJ1-2,.,.,TRBV6-2/TRBV6-3,TGTGCCAGCAGTGACGTCCCTTCCTTGGGCTACACCTTC,CASSDVPSLGYTF
TRBJ2-7,.,.,TRBV4-3,TGCGCCAGCAGCCAAGATTATTGGCTCTCTTACGAGCAGTACTTC,CASSQDYWLSYEQYF
TRBJ2-7,.,.,TRBV4-1,TGCGCCAGCAGCCCCGGGTTCCCTCCCTACGAGCAGTACTTC,CASSPGFPPYEQYF
TRBJ1-5,.,TRBD1,TRBV30,TGTGCCTTTGACAGGGCAGGTCAGCCCCAGCATTTT,CAFDRAGQPQHF
TRBJ2-7,once,.,TRBV30,TGTGCCTGGAGGGGCTGGAGCTCCTACGAGCAGTACTTC,CAWRGWSSYEQYF
TRBJ2-4,.,TRBD1,TRBV12-3/TRBV12-4,TGTGCCAGCAGTTACAACAGGGGTAACATTCAGTACTTC,CASSYNRGNIQYF
TRBJ2-1,.,TRBD2,TRBV12-3/TRBV12-4,TGTGCCAGCAGTCTTAGAACTGGGGGAGTTAGCGGGAGGTACAATGAGCAGTTCTTC,CASSLRTGGVSGRYNEQFF
TRBJ1-1,.,.,TRBV20-1,TGCAGTGCCCCAGGGAGGGCTGAAGCTTTCTTT,CSAPGRAEAFF
TRBJ1-2,.,.,TRBV14,TGTGCCAGCAGCCAATCCTTCTATGGCTACACCTTC,CASSQSFYGYTF
TRBJ2-4,once,.,TRBV12-3/TRBV12-4,TGTGCCAGCAGTCCAGTGGGTGGCATTCAGTACTTC,CASSPVGGIQYF
TRBJ2-2,.,TRBD1,TRBV6-5,TGTGCCAGCAGTAGGGACAGGGCTGCCGGGGAGCTGTTTTTT,CASSRDRAAGELFF
TRBJ2-1,.,.,TRBV7-2,TGTGCCAGCAGCTCCAGACTTCCAACCTACAATGAGCAGTTCTTC,CASSSRLPTYNEQFF
TRBJ1-1,.,.,TRBV30,TGTGCCTGGATGCAGGGGAACACTGAAGCTTTCTTT,CAWMQGNTEAFF
TRBJ2-5,.,.,TRBV20-1,TGCAGTGCTAGGGTGGAGGGTCCAGAGACCCAGTACTTC,CSARVEGPETQYF
TRBJ2-2,.,.,TRBV9,TGTGCCAGCAGCCCTCTTGCGGGGACCGAGGAGCTGTTTTTT,CASSPLAGTEELFF
TRBJ2-7,.,TRBD1,TRBV30,TGTGCCGGCCACACAGGGGGCGAGCAGTACTTC,CAGHTGGEQYF
TRBJ1-2,.,.,TRBV7-8,TGTGCCAGCAGCTTAGCAATAGGGGGTTCCTACACCTTC,CASSLAIGGSYTF